The 12 T cell receptor beta chains reported below all come from one sample, sequenced in a study of metastatic and nonmetastatic thyroid tumors. MiXCR re-clonotyped the PCR reads for TCRdb. This sample has about 16,000 clones, with roughly 26% found just once. Each patient went into thyroid surgery without having received any treatment. The sequencing sample was made of blood. The receptors here all came from a male donor with papillary thyroid cancer or a benign thyroid nodule (not recorded which). Some clones in this sample may be carry-over from other donors' samples.

This clone is medium-sized. The J gene is TRBJ1-2, the V gene TRBV24-1, with D unresolved. The CDR3 runs to 12 residues. Germline V lookup: CDR1 KGHDR, CDR2 SFDVKD. V lost 7 bases and J lost 0, with 5 bases in between. As DNA, the CDR3 is TGTGCCACCAGAGACACTAACTATGGCTACACCTTC. Protein: CATRDTNYGYTF.

This clone showed up many times. Different DNA sequences within this sample yield the same CDR3. The rearrangement links TRBV20-1 to TRBJ2-7; TRBD2 matches at 8 bases. CDR1 is DFQATT and CDR2 is SNEGSKA in the germline V gene (reference sequence). The CDR3 consists of 14 residues. Trimming removed 6 bases from V and 3 bases from J; junction bases left unmatched: 10. The CDR3 sequence is CSARTGTSDYEQYF. The CDR3 coding sequence is TGCAGTGCCCGTACCGGGACTAGTGACTACGAGCAGTACTTC.

This clone was found many times. The chain has TRBV15 and TRBJ2-1, with 11 bases matching TRBD2. Trimming at V came to 4 bases and at J to 3 bases, leaving 2 bases not matched to a gene. CDR3 length: 15 residues. Per the germline V gene, CDR1 is LNHNV and CDR2 is YYDKDF (reference sequence). The CDR3 loop is CATSTGLADYNEQFF. The CDR3 DNA follows: TGTGCCACCAGCACGGGACTAGCGGACTACAATGAGCAGTTCTTC.

Many counts were recorded for this clone. This sequence joins TRBV28 and TRBJ2-5, with TRBD2 as a possible D gene (6 bases). The CDR3 has 15 amino acids. CDR1 and CDR2 (germline): MDHEN, SYDVKM. Between the trimmed V and J ends, which lost 3 bases and 5 bases, there was a span of 16 bases. The CDR3 nucleotides are TGTGCCAGCAGTTTCGAGGTGAGGGACTTCGAGACCCAGTACTTC. This encodes CASSFEVRDFETQYF.

This clone rates as medium-sized. The CDR3 region is CASSMGTGGGYEQYF. In nucleotides, the CDR3 is TGTGCCAGTAGTATGGGGACAGGGGGCGGGTACGAGCAGTACTTC. The V call is TRBV19, the J call TRBJ2-7, with 12 bases lining up with TRBD1. Germline values: CDR1 LNHDA, CDR2 SQIVND (reference sequence). J gave up 4 bases and V 3 bases, and 4 bases lay outside the gene matches. The CDR3 loop spans 15 amino acids.

This clone came up many times. CDR3 sequence (DNA): TGTGCCAGCAGTTACTCAGCTCAGGGGGCAGCGGATACGCAGTATTTT. This translates into CASSYSAQGAADTQYF. The chain employs TRBV6-6 and TRBJ2-3; 8 bases agree with TRBD1. V was clipped by 0 bases and J by 6 bases; unmatched bases: 8. Per germline, CDR1 MNHNY and CDR2 SVGAGI (reference sequence). This CDR3 is 16 amino acids long.

V usage is TRBV3-1 and J usage is TRBJ1-5; D uncertain. Deletions cut 0 bases from V and 5 bases from J, with 5 bases between. Looked up from germline, CDR1 is LGHDT and CDR2 is YNNKEL (reference sequence). CDR3 length equals 13 residues. CDR3 amino acids: CASSQDRDQPQHF. Here the CDR3 DNA reads TGTGCCAGCAGCCAAGATAGGGATCAGCCCCAGCATTTT.

By share of the sample, this clone is medium-sized. The genes are TRBV12-3 or TRBV12-4 and TRBJ2-1; TRBD2 matches 12 bases. CDR3 length: 18 amino acids. V trimming: 6 bases; J trimming: 7 bases; junction bases outside the gene matches: 16. CDR3 DNA sequence: TGTGCCAGCAGCTTTAATAGCCCGACTAGCGGGAGTTATAATGAGCAGTTCTTC. The encoded protein is CASSFNSPTSGSYNEQFF.

This clone was detected ten times or more. The chain employs TRBV5-1 and TRBJ2-5; 7 bases align to TRBD1. The CDR3 has 14 amino acids. The ends lost 4 bases at V and 2 bases at J; junction bases unmatched: 5. Germline CDR1 is SGHRS and CDR2 is YFSETQ. CDR3 in amino acids: CASSETGPQETQYF. The CDR3 region has the DNA TGCGCCAGCAGCGAGACAGGGCCACAAGAGACCCAGTACTTC.

This clone has more than one count but fewer than ten. The genes are TRBV6-1 and TRBJ1-1; no firm D call. The V gene's germline CDR1 is MNHNS and CDR2 SASEGT. The CDR3 has 14 amino acids. Trimming took 0 bases from V and 4 from J, leaving 9 bases between them. CDR3 in amino acids: CASSEAEEGTEAFF. CDR3 bases: TGTGCCAGCAGTGAAGCGGAGGAGGGCACTGAAGCTTTCTTT.

Sample share makes this clone medium-sized (0.01 to 0.1%). The chain has TRBV5-1 and TRBJ2-1; D is possibly TRBD2 (6 bases). CDR3 length equals 15 residues. CDR1 and CDR2 (germline): SGHRS, YFSETQ. V shed 4 bases and J shed 0 bases, with 11 bases lying between them. The CDR3 loop reads CASSLRRGSYNEQFF. CDR3 nucleotide sequence: TGCGCCAGCAGCCTGCGGAGGGGCTCCTACAATGAGCAGTTCTTC.

This clone has ten or more counts. The chain joins TRBV28 to TRBJ2-5, with 13 bases lining up with TRBD2. Germline CDR1 and CDR2: MDHEN and SYDVKM. This CDR3 is 16 amino acids long. The ends lost 4 bases at V and 3 bases at J; junction bases unmatched: 5. The CDR3 region has the DNA TGTGCCAGCAGTTCCGCCGGGACTAGCGGGGAAGAGACCCAGTACTTC. Translation: CASSSAGTSGEETQYF.